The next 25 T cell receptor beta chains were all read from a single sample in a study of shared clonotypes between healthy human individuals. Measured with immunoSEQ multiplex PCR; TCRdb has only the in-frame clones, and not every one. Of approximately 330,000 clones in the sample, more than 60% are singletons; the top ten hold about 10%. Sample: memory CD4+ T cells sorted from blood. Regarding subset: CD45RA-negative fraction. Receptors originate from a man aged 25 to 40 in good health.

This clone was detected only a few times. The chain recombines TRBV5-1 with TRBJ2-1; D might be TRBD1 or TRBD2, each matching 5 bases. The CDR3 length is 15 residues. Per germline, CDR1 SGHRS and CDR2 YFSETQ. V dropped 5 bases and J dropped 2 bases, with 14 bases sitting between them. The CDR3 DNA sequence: TGCGCCAGCAGTATGCGAGGGGTGACCTACAATGAGCAGTTCTTC. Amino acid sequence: CASSMRGVTYNEQFF.

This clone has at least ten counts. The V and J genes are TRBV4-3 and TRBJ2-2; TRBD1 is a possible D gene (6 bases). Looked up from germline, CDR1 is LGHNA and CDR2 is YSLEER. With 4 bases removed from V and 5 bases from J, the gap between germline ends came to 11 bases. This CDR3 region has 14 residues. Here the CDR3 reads CASSRTALTGELFF. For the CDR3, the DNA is TGCGCCAGCAGCCGGACAGCTTTAACCGGGGAGCTGTTTTTT.

This CDR3 reads CASSPRGGEFWTF. In DNA form, the CDR3 reads TGTGCCAGTAGTCCCCGGGGGGGCGAGTTTTGGACCTTC. V usage is TRBV19 and J usage is TRBJ1-2; weak D call: TRBD1 (6 bases). This CDR3 contains 13 residues. From germline, CDR1 is LNHDA and CDR2 SQIVND (reference sequence). Trimming pared 5 bases from V and 14 bases from J, leaving 21 bases between.

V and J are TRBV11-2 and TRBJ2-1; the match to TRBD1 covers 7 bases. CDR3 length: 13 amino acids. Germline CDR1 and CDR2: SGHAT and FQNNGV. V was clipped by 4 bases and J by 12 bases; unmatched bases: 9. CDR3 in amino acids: CASSSNRGRMQFF. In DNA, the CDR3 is TGTGCCAGCAGCTCAAACAGGGGCAGGATGCAGTTCTTC.

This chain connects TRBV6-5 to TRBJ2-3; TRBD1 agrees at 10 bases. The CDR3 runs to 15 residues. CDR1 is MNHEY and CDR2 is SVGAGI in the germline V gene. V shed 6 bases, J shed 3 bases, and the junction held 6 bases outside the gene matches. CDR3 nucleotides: TGTGCCAGCAGCCACGGACAGGGGGAGACAGATACGCAGTATTTT. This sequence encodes CASSHGQGETDTQYF.

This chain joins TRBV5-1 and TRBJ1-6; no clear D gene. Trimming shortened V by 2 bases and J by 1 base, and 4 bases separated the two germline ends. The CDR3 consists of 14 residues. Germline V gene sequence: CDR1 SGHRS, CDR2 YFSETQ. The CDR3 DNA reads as TGCGCCAGCAGCTTAGGGTCCTATAATTCACCCCTCCACTTT. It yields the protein CASSLGSYNSPLHF.

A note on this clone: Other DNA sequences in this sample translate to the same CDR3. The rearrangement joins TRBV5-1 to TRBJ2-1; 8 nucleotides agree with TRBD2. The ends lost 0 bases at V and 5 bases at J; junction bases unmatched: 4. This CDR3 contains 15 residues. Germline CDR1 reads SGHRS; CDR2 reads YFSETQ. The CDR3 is CASSLVAGGHNEQFF. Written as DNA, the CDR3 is TGCGCCAGCAGCTTGGTCGCGGGAGGTCACAATGAGCAGTTCTTC.

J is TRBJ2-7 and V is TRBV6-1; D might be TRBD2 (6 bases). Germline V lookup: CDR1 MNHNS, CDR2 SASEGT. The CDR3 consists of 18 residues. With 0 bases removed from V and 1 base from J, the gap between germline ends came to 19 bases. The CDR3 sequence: CASSEAFPAPGASYEQYF. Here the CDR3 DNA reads TGTGCCAGCAGTGAAGCTTTTCCGGCCCCGGGAGCTTCCTACGAGCAGTACTTC.

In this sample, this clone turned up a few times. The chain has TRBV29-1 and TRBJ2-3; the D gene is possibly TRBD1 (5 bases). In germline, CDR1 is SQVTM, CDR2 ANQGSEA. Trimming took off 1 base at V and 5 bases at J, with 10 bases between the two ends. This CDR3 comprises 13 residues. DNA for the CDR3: TGCAGCGTTGAAGTCACAAGGGGAGATACGCAGTATTTT. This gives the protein CSVEVTRGDTQYF.

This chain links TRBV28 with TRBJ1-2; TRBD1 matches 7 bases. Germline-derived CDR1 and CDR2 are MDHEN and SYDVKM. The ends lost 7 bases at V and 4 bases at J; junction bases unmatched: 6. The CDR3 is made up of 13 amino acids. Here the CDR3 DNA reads TGTGCCAGCACCAGACAGGGCCTCTATGGCTACACCTTC. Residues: CASTRQGLYGYTF.

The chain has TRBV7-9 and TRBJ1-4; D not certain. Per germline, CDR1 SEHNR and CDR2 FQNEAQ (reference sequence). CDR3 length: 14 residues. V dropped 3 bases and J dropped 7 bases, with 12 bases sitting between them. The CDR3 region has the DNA TGTGCCAGCAGCTTTGTGGGATCGGGTGAAAAACTGTTTTTT. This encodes CASSFVGSGEKLFF.

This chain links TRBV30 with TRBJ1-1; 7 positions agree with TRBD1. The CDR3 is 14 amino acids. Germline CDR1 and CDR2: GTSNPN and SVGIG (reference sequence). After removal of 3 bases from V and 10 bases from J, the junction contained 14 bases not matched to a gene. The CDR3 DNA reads TGTGCCTGGAGCCCCGGAGGGGACAGACCACGAGCTTTCTTT. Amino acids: CAWSPGGDRPRAFF.

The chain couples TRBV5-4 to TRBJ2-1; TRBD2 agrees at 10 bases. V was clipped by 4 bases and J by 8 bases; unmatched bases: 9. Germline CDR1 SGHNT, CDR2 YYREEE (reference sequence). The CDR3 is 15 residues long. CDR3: CASSTASGSIDEQFF. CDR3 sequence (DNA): TGTGCCAGCAGCACCGCTAGCGGGAGTATCGATGAGCAGTTCTTC.

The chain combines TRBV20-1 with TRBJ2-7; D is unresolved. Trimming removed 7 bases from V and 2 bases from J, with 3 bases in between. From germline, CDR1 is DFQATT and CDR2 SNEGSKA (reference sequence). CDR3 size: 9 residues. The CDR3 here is CSGAYEQYF. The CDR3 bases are TGCAGTGGGGCCTACGAGCAGTACTTC.

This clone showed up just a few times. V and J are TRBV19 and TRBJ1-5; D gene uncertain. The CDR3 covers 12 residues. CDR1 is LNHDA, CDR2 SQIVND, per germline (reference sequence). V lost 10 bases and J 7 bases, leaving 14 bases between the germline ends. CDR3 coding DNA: TGTGCCACCTCGTTCCTCTTCCAGCCCCAGCATTTT. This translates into CATSFLFQPQHF.

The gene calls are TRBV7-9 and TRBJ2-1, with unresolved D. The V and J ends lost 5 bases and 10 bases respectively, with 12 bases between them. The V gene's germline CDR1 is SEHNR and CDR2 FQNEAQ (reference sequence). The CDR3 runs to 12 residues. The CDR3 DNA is TGTGCCAGCAGCCCCCTGAGCCAGGAGCAGTTCTTC. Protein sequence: CASSPLSQEQFF.

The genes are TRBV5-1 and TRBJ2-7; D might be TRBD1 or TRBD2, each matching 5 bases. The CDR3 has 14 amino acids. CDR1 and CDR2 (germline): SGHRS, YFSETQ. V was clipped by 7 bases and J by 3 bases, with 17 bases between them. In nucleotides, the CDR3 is TGCGCCAGCCGCTACGAATGGGACCTCTACGAGCAGTACTTC. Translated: CASRYEWDLYEQYF. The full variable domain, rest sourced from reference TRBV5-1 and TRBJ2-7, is KAGVTQTPRYLIKTRGQQVTLSCSPISGHRSVSWYQQTPGQGLQFLFEYFSETQRNKGNFPGRFSGRQFSNSRSEMNVSTLELGDSALYLCASRYEWDLYEQYFGPGTRLTVT.

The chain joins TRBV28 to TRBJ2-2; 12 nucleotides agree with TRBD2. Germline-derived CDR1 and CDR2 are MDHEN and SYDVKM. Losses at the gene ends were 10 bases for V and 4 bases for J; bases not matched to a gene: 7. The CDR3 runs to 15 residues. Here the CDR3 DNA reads TGTGCCACAAGGACTAGCGGGAAGGGCACCGGGGAGCTGTTTTTT. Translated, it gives CATRTSGKGTGELFF.

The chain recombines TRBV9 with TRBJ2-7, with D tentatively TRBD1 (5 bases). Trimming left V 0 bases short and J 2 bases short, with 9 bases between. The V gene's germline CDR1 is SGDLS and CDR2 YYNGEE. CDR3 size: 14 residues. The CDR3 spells CASSVGIGAYEQYF. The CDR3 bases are TGTGCCAGCAGCGTAGGAATAGGGGCCTACGAGCAGTACTTC.

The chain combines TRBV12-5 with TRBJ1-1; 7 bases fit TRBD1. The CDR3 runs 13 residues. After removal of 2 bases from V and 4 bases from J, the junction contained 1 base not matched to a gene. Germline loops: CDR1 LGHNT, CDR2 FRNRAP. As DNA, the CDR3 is TGTGCTAGTGGTTTGACAGGGGCCACTGAAGCTTTCTTT. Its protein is CASGLTGATEAFF. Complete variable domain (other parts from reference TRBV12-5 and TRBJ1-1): DARVTQTPRHKVTEMGQEVTMRCQPILGHNTVFWYRQTMMQGLELLAYFRNRAPLDDSGMPKDRFSAEMPDATLATLKIQPSEPRDSAVYFCASGLTGATEAFFGQGTRLTVV.

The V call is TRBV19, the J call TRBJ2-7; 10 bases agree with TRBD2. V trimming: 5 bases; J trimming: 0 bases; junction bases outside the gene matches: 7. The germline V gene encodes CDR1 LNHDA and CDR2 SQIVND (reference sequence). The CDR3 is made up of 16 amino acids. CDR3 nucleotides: TGTGCCAGTAGTTACGGACTAGCGGAGGCCTCCTACGAGCAGTACTTC. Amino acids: CASSYGLAEASYEQYF.

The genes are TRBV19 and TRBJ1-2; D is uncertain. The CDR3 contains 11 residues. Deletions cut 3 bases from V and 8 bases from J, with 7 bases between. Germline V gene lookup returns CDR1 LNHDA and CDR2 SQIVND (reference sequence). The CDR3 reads CASSIQWGYTF. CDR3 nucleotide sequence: TGTGCCAGTAGTATCCAGTGGGGCTACACCTTC.

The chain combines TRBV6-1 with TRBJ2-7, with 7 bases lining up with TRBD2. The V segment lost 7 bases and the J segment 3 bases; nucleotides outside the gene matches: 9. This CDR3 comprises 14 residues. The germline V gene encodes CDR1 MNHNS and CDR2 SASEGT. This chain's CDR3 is CASTAGVTGYEQYF. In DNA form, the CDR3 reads TGTGCCAGCACCGCGGGAGTAACAGGCTACGAGCAGTACTTC.

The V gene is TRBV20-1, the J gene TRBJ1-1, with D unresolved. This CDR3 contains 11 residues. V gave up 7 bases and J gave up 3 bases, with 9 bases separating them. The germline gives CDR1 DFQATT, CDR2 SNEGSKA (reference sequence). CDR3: CSVTAYTEAFF. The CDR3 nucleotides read TGCAGTGTTACAGCCTACACTGAAGCTTTCTTT.

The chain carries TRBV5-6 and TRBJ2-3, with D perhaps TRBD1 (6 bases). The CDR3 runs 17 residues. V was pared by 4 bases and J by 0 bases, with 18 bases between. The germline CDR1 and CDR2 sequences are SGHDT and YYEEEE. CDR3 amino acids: CASSKGELRLSTDTQYF. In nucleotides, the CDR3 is TGTGCCAGCAGCAAGGGGGAGCTGCGGCTAAGCACAGATACGCAGTATTTT.